These 6 T cell receptor beta chains were sequenced from one sample in a study of T-cell reconstitution after alpha-beta-depleted transplantation in children. A TCRbeta library incorporating unique molecular identifiers was prepared. TCRdb reprocessed the PCR reads via MiXCR and lists one record per CDR3 protein. This table has hundreds of thousands of distinct CDR3 sequences, over 15% appearing once. The sequencing used PBMCs from the stem cell graft donor, collected from the stem cell graft. These receptors were taken from a human donor who donated a stem cell graft to a child with acute myeloid leukemia.

The table lists this clonotype with many counts. V usage is TRBV20-1 and J usage is TRBJ1-1; weak D call: TRBD1 (5 bases). Germline lookup yields CDR1 DFQATT and CDR2 SNEGSKA (reference sequence). This CDR3 is built from 11 residues. V dropped 7 bases and J dropped 4 bases, with 10 bases sitting between them. In DNA, the CDR3 is TGCAGTGTTAAGGGACCCACTGAAGCTTTCTTT. Amino acid sequence: CSVKGPTEAFF.

This clonotype was observed many times. This sequence joins TRBV20-1 and TRBJ1-2; 8 bases agree with TRBD1. V was pared by 5 bases and J by 8 bases, with 10 bases of the junction left unmatched. Germline loops: CDR1 DFQATT, CDR2 SNEGSKA (reference sequence). This CDR3 has 13 amino acids. DNA of the CDR3: TGCAGTGCTGCCGGGACAGGATCGGAGGGCTACACCTTC. This sequence encodes CSAAGTGSEGYTF.

This clonotype has more than one count but fewer than ten. The rearrangement joins TRBV27 to TRBJ1-4; 7 bases match TRBD1. J was trimmed by 7 bases and V by 2 bases; bases with no gene match: 10. CDR1 is MNHEY, CDR2 SMNVEV, per germline (reference sequence). CDR3 length: 16 amino acids. CDR3 nucleotide sequence: TGTGCCAGCAGTTTAGTGCGGCCAGGGGGAGGTGAAAAACTGTTTTTT. This codes for CASSLVRPGGGEKLFF.

This clonotype has a count of ten or more. The gene calls are TRBV10-3 and TRBJ1-5; D uncertain. The ends were cut back, 2 bases at V and 7 bases at J, with 12 bases in the middle. The CDR3 is 14 amino acids. Germline assignment: CDR1 ENHRY and CDR2 SYGVKD. The CDR3 region is CAISEGVVGQPQHF. Written as DNA, the CDR3 is TGTGCCATCAGTGAGGGAGTAGTAGGACAGCCCCAGCATTTT.

The table lists this clonotype with many counts. The rearrangement joins TRBV5-6 to TRBJ2-5; 7 bases agree with TRBD1. CDR1 is SGHDT, CDR2 YYEEEE, per germline. Losses at the gene ends were 3 bases for V and 2 bases for J; bases not matched to a gene: 4. The CDR3 consists of 14 residues. In DNA, the CDR3 is TGTGCCAGCAGCTCTAGGGGGCTGCAAGAGACCCAGTACTTC. Translated: CASSSRGLQETQYF.

In DNA form, the CDR3 reads TGTGCCTGGGCAAAGGGAGGTTTGGATGAGCAGTTCTTC. This translates into CAWAKGGLDEQFF. The genes are TRBV30 and TRBJ2-1; weak D call: TRBD2 (6 bases). The CDR3 runs 13 residues. Germline V gene lookup returns CDR1 GTSNPN and CDR2 SVGIG (reference sequence). V shed 5 bases and J shed 8 bases, with 16 bases lying between them.